These 28 T cell receptor beta chains came from one sample sequenced in a study of shared clonotypes between healthy human individuals. Here immunoSEQ multiplex PCR was the method, and the copy in TCRdb shows in-frame clones only, minus some. The sample yields 2 million to 2.5 million clones, approximately 94% seen once. The sequenced material came from naive CD4+ T cells sorted from blood. Subset defined: CD45RA+ positively selected. The receptor set was obtained from a man aged 18 to 35 in good health.

The chain carries TRBV5-1 and TRBJ2-1, with 10 bases matching TRBD1. The ends lost 3 bases at V and 9 bases at J; junction bases unmatched: 6. Germline CDR1 reads SGHRS; CDR2 reads YFSETQ. The CDR3 sequence is 14 residues long. CDR3 nucleotides: TGCGCCAGCAGCTCGGACAGGGGGAAAGGTGAGCAGTTCTTC. Translating it yields CASSSDRGKGEQFF.

The chain uses TRBV5-1 and TRBJ2-5; a weak D match, TRBD1 (6 bases). The germline V gene encodes CDR1 SGHRS and CDR2 YFSETQ. The CDR3 covers 13 residues. V dropped 4 bases and J dropped 1 base, with 8 bases sitting between them. The CDR3, as DNA: TGCGCCAGCAGCATACAGGGCCAAGAGACCCAGTACTTC. Its protein is CASSIQGQETQYF.

This rearrangement joins TRBV19 to TRBJ1-2, with D perhaps TRBD1 (5 bases). The CDR3 is 12 amino acids. Trimming cost V 8 bases and J 4 bases, with 11 bases left between them. The germline V gene encodes CDR1 LNHDA and CDR2 SQIVND (reference sequence). CDR3 nucleotides: TGTGCCAGTGCGGAGGGGTTCTATGGCTACACCTTC. Protein: CASAEGFYGYTF.

The chain couples TRBV6-1 to TRBJ2-1; 8 bases line up with TRBD2. Trimming at V came to 7 bases and at J to 9 bases, leaving 14 bases not matched to a gene. The CDR3 runs to 15 residues. CDR1 is MNHNS, CDR2 SASEGT, per germline. CDR3 DNA: TGTGCCAGCACTACACTAGCGGTTCTGGAGGTTGAGCAGTTCTTC. As protein: CASTTLAVLEVEQFF.

The V gene is TRBV5-1, the J gene TRBJ2-3; 15 positions agree with TRBD2. This CDR3 has 20 amino acids. The V gene end was trimmed by 4 bases and the J gene end by 2 bases; junction bases not matched to a gene: 14. Germline V gene sequence: CDR1 SGHRS, CDR2 YFSETQ. The CDR3 loop reads CASSTGGGLAGGPPTDTQYF. CDR3 nucleotide sequence: TGCGCCAGCAGCACGGGTGGAGGACTAGCGGGAGGGCCACCCACAGATACGCAGTATTTT.

The CDR3 here is CASSIAPDRFEAFF. Written as DNA, the CDR3 is TGTGCCAGTAGTATCGCCCCGGACAGATTTGAAGCTTTCTTT. The gene calls are TRBV19 and TRBJ1-1, with D maybe TRBD1 (6 bases). Germline V gene sequence: CDR1 LNHDA, CDR2 SQIVND (reference sequence). The CDR3 consists of 14 residues. Trimming removed 3 bases at V and 7 bases at J, with 15 bases between.

This clone has a single count. The chain links TRBV5-1 to TRBJ1-2; tentative D call: TRBD1 (5 bases). The CDR3 is 13 amino acids. Germline CDR1 reads SGHRS; CDR2 reads YFSETQ. The V end was cut by 0 bases, the J end by 8 bases, with 11 bases between. The CDR3 coding sequence is TGCGCCAGCAGCTTGGCCGGGGGTGAGGGCTACACCTTC. Residues: CASSLAGGEGYTF.

V and J are TRBV2 and TRBJ2-7; 10 bases align to TRBD2. With V trimmed by 4 bases and J by 6 bases, 3 bases remained unmatched. This CDR3 is 13 amino acids long. Germline-derived CDR1 and CDR2 are SNHLY and FYNNEI. CDR3 nucleotide sequence: TGTGCCAGCAGTGTTCTAGCGGGAGTCGAGCAGTACTTC. This codes for CASSVLAGVEQYF.

This chain uses TRBV19 with TRBJ1-1; 8 bases fit TRBD1. The CDR3 covers 14 residues. The J segment lost 4 bases and the V segment lost 3 bases, leaving 4 bases of the junction unmatched. Germline V lookup: CDR1 LNHDA, CDR2 SQIVND (reference sequence). The CDR3 nucleotides are TGTGCCAGTAGTATGAGGACAGGGAGCACTGAAGCTTTCTTT. Translation gives CASSMRTGSTEAFF.

The J gene is TRBJ1-4, the V gene TRBV28; D possibly corresponds to TRBD1 (5 bases). The CDR3 consists of 15 residues. The germline V gene encodes CDR1 MDHEN and CDR2 SYDVKM. V lost 5 bases and J 0 bases, leaving 10 bases between the germline ends. CDR3 region: CASSEQGATNEKLFF. In DNA, the CDR3 is TGTGCCAGCAGTGAGCAGGGTGCAACTAATGAAAAACTGTTTTTT.

Concerning this clone: In the same sample, other DNA sequences code for this CDR3. The chain is built from TRBV30 and TRBJ1-2; D is uncertain. The CDR3 sequence is 12 residues long. CDR1 is GTSNPN and CDR2 is SVGIG in the germline V gene (reference sequence). The V gene lost 4 bases and the J gene lost 0 bases, with 6 bases spanning the gap. The CDR3 DNA is TGTGCCTGGACAGCTGCTAACTATGGCTACACCTTC. This codes for CAWTAANYGYTF. The entire variable domain, with the rest obtained from reference TRBV30 and TRBJ1-2, is as follows: SQTIHQWPATLVQPVGSPLSLECTVEGTSNPNLYWYRQAAGRGLQLLFYSVGIGQISSEVPQNLSASRPQDRQFILSSKKLLLSDSGFYLCAWTAANYGYTFGSGTRLTVV.

Comment on this clone: This same CDR3 is encoded by further DNA sequences in the sample. The rearrangement uses TRBV18 and TRBJ1-4; the D is unclear. The V and J ends lost 3 bases and 0 bases respectively, with 5 bases between them. The V gene's germline CDR1 is KGHSH and CDR2 LQKENI. The CDR3 runs 14 residues. The CDR3 region is CASSPRATNEKLFF. CDR3 DNA sequence: TGTGCCAGCTCACCCAGAGCAACTAATGAAAAACTGTTTTTT.

The V and J genes are TRBV30 and TRBJ1-2, with D perhaps TRBD1 (5 bases). Trimming removed 4 bases at V and 1 base at J, with 13 bases between. Germline V gene sequence: CDR1 GTSNPN, CDR2 SVGIG (reference sequence). This CDR3 contains 14 residues. The CDR3 loop is CAWTSAGFNYGYTF. For the CDR3, the DNA is TGTGCCTGGACCTCGGCAGGGTTTAACTATGGCTACACCTTC.

This chain links TRBV5-4 with TRBJ2-2; 7 bases are a match to TRBD1. Germline CDR1 and CDR2: SGHNT and YYREEE (reference sequence). V dropped 4 bases and J dropped 0; count of bases not matched to a gene: 12. CDR3 length: 18 amino acids. The CDR3 DNA sequence: TGTGCCAGCAGCCCAGGGGGTTTACAGGGGACGAACACCGGGGAGCTGTTTTTT. It translates to CASSPGGLQGTNTGELFF.

The chain uses TRBV19 and TRBJ1-2; D gene unclear. Per the germline V gene, CDR1 is LNHDA and CDR2 is SQIVND (reference sequence). Trimming took 2 bases from V and 1 from J, leaving 11 bases between them. This CDR3 has 15 residues. This CDR3 is CASSIRAAINYGYTF. In DNA form, the CDR3 reads TGTGCCAGTAGTATAAGGGCAGCTATTAACTATGGCTACACCTTC.

The CDR3 DNA follows: TGTGCCAGCTCACGGGGACAGGGCGACGAGCAGTACTTC. Its translation is CASSRGQGDEQYF. The V gene is TRBV18, the J gene TRBJ2-7; the match to TRBD1 covers 9 bases. The CDR3 loop spans 13 amino acids. Losses at the gene ends were 4 bases for V and 5 bases for J; bases not matched to a gene: 3. Germline V gene sequence: CDR1 KGHSH, CDR2 LQKENI.

A word on this clone: The sample contains more than one DNA sequence encoding this CDR3. The rearrangement links TRBV18 to TRBJ1-6; TRBD1 is a possible D gene (6 bases). Looked up from germline, CDR1 is KGHSH and CDR2 is LQKENI. V was cut by 3 bases and J by 7 bases, with 10 bases left in between. The CDR3 totals 14 residues. The CDR3 is CASSPAGDNSPLHF. The CDR3 bases are TGTGCCAGCTCACCGGCAGGGGACAATTCACCCCTCCACTTT.

The chain has TRBV6-6 and TRBJ1-1, with TRBD1 as a possible D gene (6 bases). This CDR3 region has 15 residues. Germline assignment: CDR1 MNHNY and CDR2 SVGAGI (reference sequence). V lost 4 bases and J 1 base, leaving 13 bases between the germline ends. The CDR3 coding sequence is TGTGCCAGCAGTTCCAACAGGGTGGGGAACACTGAAGCTTTCTTT. Residues: CASSSNRVGNTEAFF.

Concerning this clone itself: The same CDR3 is also encoded by other DNA sequences in this sample. CDR3 DNA: TGCGCCAGCAGCCCAGGGACAGCGAGCTCCTACGAGCAGTACTTC. Protein product: CASSPGTASSYEQYF. The chain employs TRBV5-1 and TRBJ2-7; 7 bases are a match to TRBD1. The V gene's germline CDR1 is SGHRS and CDR2 YFSETQ. The CDR3 is 15 amino acids. With 4 bases clipped from V and 0 bases from J, the junction kept 7 bases outside the gene matches.

For this clone: Distinct nucleotide sequences in the sample also encode this CDR3. The chain joins TRBV9 to TRBJ2-1; a possible D gene is TRBD1 (6 bases). This CDR3 contains 13 residues. V lost 0 bases to trimming and J lost 9 bases, with 10 bases between them. Germline CDR1 and CDR2: SGDLS and YYNGEE. The CDR3 nucleotides read TGTGCCAGCAGCGTAGTGCAAGGGGGTGAGCAGTTCTTC. Protein: CASSVVQGGEQFF.

The V call is TRBV10-3, the J call TRBJ2-5, with D hard to call. CDR1 and CDR2 (germline): ENHRY, SYGVKD. Trimming left V 8 bases short and J 3 bases short, with 13 bases between. The CDR3 runs 13 residues. CDR3 DNA: TGTGCCATCCGTATGAGCGCCGAAGAGACCCAGTACTTC. This gives the protein CAIRMSAEETQYF.

The V and J genes are TRBV7-2 and TRBJ2-1; D may be TRBD2 (6 bases). Germline loops: CDR1 SGHTA, CDR2 FQGNSA. V lost 5 bases and J lost 9, with 17 bases in between. The CDR3 is 14 residues long. CDR3: CASSRAGDSAEQFF. The CDR3 nucleotides are TGTGCCAGCAGCCGAGCCGGGGACTCGGCTGAGCAGTTCTTC. The complete variable domain, with remaining parts taken from reference TRBV7-2 and TRBJ2-1, reads GAGVSQSPSNKVTEKGKDVELRCDPISGHTALYWYRQSLGQGLEFLIYFQGNSAPDKSGLPSDRFSAERTGGSVSTLTIQRTQQEDSAVYLCASSRAGDSAEQFFGPGTRLTVL.

About this clone: At the DNA level, this CDR3 is encoded by other sequences in the same sample as well. V gene TRBV30 combines with J gene TRBJ1-6; 8 bases map to TRBD1. The germline V gene encodes CDR1 GTSNPN and CDR2 SVGIG (reference sequence). CDR3 size: 14 residues. V lost 2 bases, J lost 7 bases, and 4 bases stayed unmatched. CDR3 in amino acids: CAWSWTGLNSPLHF. In DNA form, the CDR3 reads TGTGCCTGGAGTTGGACAGGGTTGAATTCACCCCTCCACTTT.

Details on this clone: The identical CDR3 is also encoded by other nucleotide sequences in the sample. The J gene is TRBJ1-1, the V gene TRBV30; D call uncertain. CDR1 GTSNPN and CDR2 SVGIG come from the germline V gene (reference sequence). The CDR3 has 12 residues. V gave up 0 bases and J gave up 1 base, with 3 bases separating them. DNA of the CDR3: TGTGCCTGGAGTGTGACGAACACTGAAGCTTTCTTT. Amino acids: CAWSVTNTEAFF.

The chain is built from TRBV27 and TRBJ2-7; 12 bases agree with TRBD2. The length of the CDR3 is 15 residues. J lost 4 bases, V lost 5 bases, and 6 bases had no gene match. The germline V gene encodes CDR1 MNHEY and CDR2 SMNVEV (reference sequence). Written as DNA, the CDR3 is TGTGCCAGCAGTCCCCTAGCGGGGGGGCTGTACGAGCAGTACTTC. Translated: CASSPLAGGLYEQYF.

The chain couples TRBV5-8 to TRBJ1-1; 7 bases fit TRBD1. With V trimmed by 2 bases and J by 2 bases, 6 bases remained unmatched. Germline V CDR1 and CDR2: SGHTS, YDEGEE. The CDR3 is made up of 15 amino acids. The CDR3 DNA reads as TGTGCCAGCAGCTTACAGGGGAGGGAAAACACTGAAGCTTTCTTT. Protein: CASSLQGRENTEAFF.

The CDR3 region is CASSVAEGNGWANEQFF. In DNA form, the CDR3 reads TGTGCCAGCAGCGTAGCGGAAGGTAACGGGTGGGCTAATGAGCAGTTCTTC. The chain couples TRBV9 to TRBJ2-1; no definite D call. V dropped 0 bases and J dropped 7 bases, with 20 bases sitting between them. CDR1 SGDLS and CDR2 YYNGEE come from the germline V gene. CDR3 length: 17 residues.

This clone was detected only once. The CDR3 bases are TGTGCCAGCTCACCGCAACTAGCGGGGAGGGATGAGCAGTTCTTC. It encodes CASSPQLAGRDEQFF. The rearrangement links TRBV18 to TRBJ2-1; TRBD2 agrees at 10 bases. Germline V lookup: CDR1 KGHSH, CDR2 LQKENI. The CDR3 spans 15 residues. Trimming removed 3 bases from V and 8 bases from J; junction bases left unmatched: 7.